These T cell receptor beta chains were read from a single sample in a study of tumor and adjacent non-tumor tissue in lung cancer. Via MiXCR, TCRdb re-called the multiplex PCR reads, giving one row per CDR3 protein. The table includes roughly 90,000 distinct CDR3 sequences, 75% to 85% detected once. The material sequenced was distant non-tumor lung tissue. Receptors were obtained from a woman aged 50 to 60 with non-small cell lung cancer. Each CDR3 is given with its conserved first and last residue. D genes are given only for firm matches. Size is omitted from some rows. Given values are once, few, many or a class for expanded clones.

size	D	V	length	J	DNA	CDR3
once	NA	TRBV6-1	12	TRBJ1-4	TGTGCCATCAGCGAGATTCCCGAAAAACTGTTTTTT	CAISEIPEKLFF
NA	NA	TRBV10-1	14	TRBJ2-7	TGCGCCAGCAGAGAGAACCTACAGGCCCACGAACAGTACTTC	CASRENLQAHEQYF
NA	TRBD2	TRBV10-3	15	TRBJ2-7	TGTGCCATCAGTGATGGTTCTAGCGGCTCCTACGAGCAGTATTTC	CAISDGSSGSYEQYF
many	TRBD2	TRBV10-3	15	TRBJ2-5	TGTGCCATCAGTGATTCGACTAGCGGGGGGGAGACCCAGTACTTC	CAISDSTSGGETQYF
NA	NA	TRBV12-3/TRBV12-4	14	TRBJ2-1	TGTGCCAGCAGTTTACCAGCGGAGGGGGATGAGCAGTTCTTC	CASSLPAEGDEQFF
once	NA	TRBV5-1	14	TRBJ2-7	TGCACCAGCAACTTGGCCGTGGGAAACTACGAGCAGTACTTC	CTSNLAVGNYEQYF
NA	NA	TRBV5-4	16	TRBJ2-7	TGTGCCAGCAGCCACCAGGGGGGAAAGGGGATCAACGAGCGGTACTTC	CASSHQGGKGINERYF
many	TRBD2	TRBV5-1	15	TRBJ2-3	TGCGCCAGCAGCGTACCTAGCGGGAGGACAGATACGCAGTATTTT	CASSVPSGRTDTQYF
NA	NA	TRBV28	17	TRBJ2-1	TGTGCCAGCAGTTCACTTCTTGGTGTAAACTCCTACAATGAGCAGTTCTTC	CASSSLLGVNSYNEQFF
NA	NA	TRBV20-1	11	TRBJ2-7	TGCAATGCTAGAAACACCTACGAGCAGTACTTC	CNARNTYEQYF
many	NA	TRBV28	13	TRBJ1-2	TGTGCCAGCATTGATTGGGGTTTAAATGGCTACACCTTC	CASIDWGLNGYTF
NA	NA	TRBV4-1	17	TRBJ2-1	TGCGCCAGCAGCCAAGACGAGGGAACTAGCCTTTACAATGAGCAGTTCTTC	CASSQDEGTSLYNEQFF
once	NA	TRBV5-8	12	TRBJ2-3	TGTGTCAGCAGCTTGAGGACGGATATGCAGTATTTT	CVSSLRTDMQYF
medium-sized	NA	TRBV11-2	15	TRBJ2-7	TGTGCCAGCAGCTCCCCAGGGGGGTGGGGGTTCGAGCAGTACTTC	CASSSPGGWGFEQYF
NA	NA	TRBV7-9	12	TRBJ2-7	TGTGTCAGCAGCTTAGAATCATACGAGCAGTACTTC	CVSSLESYEQYF
NA	TRBD2	TRBV28	14	TRBJ2-2	TGTGCCAGCAGTCGGACTAGCGCTGCCGGGGTGTTGTTTTTT	CASSRTSAAGVLFF